Listed below are T cell receptor beta chains from one sample, sequenced in a study of Graves' ophthalmopathy and Graves' hyperthyroidism. TCRdb passed the multiplex PCR reads through MiXCR, listing each CDR3 protein once. The table lists approximately 160,000 distinct CDR3 sequences, 39% of them singletons, with approximately 8.9% in the top ten. The material sequenced was peripheral blood. The origin of the receptors is a young man with Graves' ophthalmopathy. Both conserved end residues are part of each CDR3. D genes are given only for firm matches. Clone size, where shown, is once, few, many, or a class for clones that have expanded.

TGCGCCAGCAGTCAGGACAGGGGGGGGACCCAGTACTTC	CASSQDRGGTQYF	TRBD1	TRBV10-2	TRBJ2-5	once
TGCAGCGCCGAGGGAGGGTACACTGAAGCTTTCTTT	CSAEGGYTEAFF	NA	TRBV29-1	TRBJ1-1	NA
TGTGCCAGCAGCTTACTGGCTCAAGCTTTCTTT	CASSLLAQAFF	NA	TRBV11-2	TRBJ1-1	NA
TGTGCCATCAGGGGGACAGAGAGGTCCACCTTC	CAIRGTERSTF	TRBD1	TRBV10-3	TRBJ1-2	NA
TGTGCCAGCAGTTCGGGACAGCCCGGCCTTTCCTCCTACGAGCAGTACTTC	CASSSGQPGLSSYEQYF	TRBD1	TRBV6-2/TRBV6-3	TRBJ2-7	many
TGTGCCAGCGCAGGGACAGGGGGTACTCAGCCCCAGCATTTT	CASAGTGGTQPQHF	TRBD1	TRBV12-3/TRBV12-4	TRBJ1-5	many
TGTGCCAGCAGCCGGCAGGGGGCCATGAACACTGAAGCTTTCTTT	CASSRQGAMNTEAFF	TRBD1	TRBV7-2	TRBJ1-1	many
TGTGCCAGCAGGGAACGAGGGGCCGAACCTGGCAATCAGCCCCAGCATTTT	CASRERGAEPGNQPQHF	NA	TRBV6-2/TRBV6-3	TRBJ1-5	NA
TGTGCCAGCAGGGTGACTAGCGGATCACAAGAGACCCAGTACTTC	CASRVTSGSQETQYF	TRBD2	TRBV6-1	TRBJ2-5	few
TGCGCCAGCAGCTTAAACAGGGTTTCAGCCGGGGAGCTGTTTTTT	CASSLNRVSAGELFF	NA	TRBV5-1	TRBJ2-2	many
TGTGCCATCAGGGAGGGCAGGGGGCTCCAAGAGACCCAGTACTTC	CAIREGRGLQETQYF	TRBD1	TRBV10-3	TRBJ2-5	many
TGTGCCAGCAGTCTGGGACAGGGAGGAGGGGAGCAGTACTTC	CASSLGQGGGEQYF	TRBD1	TRBV28	TRBJ2-7	many